This TCR beta chain was found in a study of T cell changes during pregnancy in multiple sclerosis. This CDR3 spans 16 amino acids. J was trimmed by 6 bases and V by 3 bases; bases with no gene match: 10. Germline V gives CDR1 SGHAT, CDR2 FQNNGV. TCRdb's copy holds only in-frame clones and misses some; the assay was immunoSEQ multiplex PCR. The sample has some 94,000 clones; approximately 92% are singletons. The V call is TRBV11-2, the J call TRBJ2-1; TRBD1 matches 8 bases. This TCR came from a female donor with multiple sclerosis, enrolled in a pregnancy study. The specimen comprised peripheral blood, sampled in the first trimester of pregnancy. The CDR3 region has the DNA TGTGCCAGCAGCTTCGCCCCGGGACAGGTTTCCAATGAGCAGTTCTTC. Translating it yields CASSFAPGQVSNEQFF.